The present T cell receptor beta chain was sequenced within a study of blood T cell repertoires in COVID-19. Sequenced by immunoSEQ multiplex PCR; TCRdb stores in-frame clones only, minus some. The data hold about 140,000 clones, with approximately 88% observed a single time. This CDR3 is built from 15 residues. Looked up from germline, CDR1 is SNHLY and CDR2 is FYNNEI. Trimming at V came to 1 base and at J to 5 bases, leaving 5 bases not matched to a gene. The chain links TRBV2 to TRBJ1-2; 9 nucleotides agree with TRBD1. Sequenced input: peripheral blood. The TCR sequence derives from a human donor in a cohort sampled during active COVID-19. The CDR3 sequence is CASSEDRGHWYGYTF. The DNA of the CDR3 is TGTGCCAGCAGTGAAGACAGGGGGCATTGGTATGGCTACACCTTC.